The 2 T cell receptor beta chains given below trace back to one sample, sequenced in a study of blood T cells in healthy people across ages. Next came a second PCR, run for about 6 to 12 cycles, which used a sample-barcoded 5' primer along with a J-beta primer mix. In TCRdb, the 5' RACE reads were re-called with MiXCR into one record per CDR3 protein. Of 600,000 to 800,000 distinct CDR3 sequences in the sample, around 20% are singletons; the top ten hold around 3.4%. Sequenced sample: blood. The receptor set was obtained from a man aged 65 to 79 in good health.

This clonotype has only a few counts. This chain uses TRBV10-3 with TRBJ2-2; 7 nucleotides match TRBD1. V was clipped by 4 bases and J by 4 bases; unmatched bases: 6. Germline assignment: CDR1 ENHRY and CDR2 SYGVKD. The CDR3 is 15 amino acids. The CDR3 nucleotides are TGTGCCATCAGTGGTCCGGGACAGCCCACCGGGGAGCTGTTTTTT. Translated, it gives CAISGPGQPTGELFF.

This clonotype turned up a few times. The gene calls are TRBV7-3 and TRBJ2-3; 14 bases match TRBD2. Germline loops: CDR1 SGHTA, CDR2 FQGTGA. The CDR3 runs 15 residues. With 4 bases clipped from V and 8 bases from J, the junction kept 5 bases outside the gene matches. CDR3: CASSSGLAGVSTQYF. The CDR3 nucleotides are TGTGCCAGCAGCTCGGGACTAGCGGGAGTGTCTACGCAGTATTTT.